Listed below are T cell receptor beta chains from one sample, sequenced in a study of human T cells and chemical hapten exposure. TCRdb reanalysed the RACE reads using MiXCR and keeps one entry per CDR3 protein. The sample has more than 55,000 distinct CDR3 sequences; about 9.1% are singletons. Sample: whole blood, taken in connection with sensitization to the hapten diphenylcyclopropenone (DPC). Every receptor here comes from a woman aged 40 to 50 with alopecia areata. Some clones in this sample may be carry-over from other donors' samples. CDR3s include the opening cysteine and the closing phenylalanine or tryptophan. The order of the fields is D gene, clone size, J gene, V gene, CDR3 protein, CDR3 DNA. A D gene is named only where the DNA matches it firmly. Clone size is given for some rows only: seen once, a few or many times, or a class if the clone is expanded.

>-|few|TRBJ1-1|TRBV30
CAWSLRGNTEAFF
TGTGCCTGGAGCCTACGGGGGAACACTGAAGCTTTCTTT
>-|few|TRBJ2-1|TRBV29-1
CSVDDTRVNEQFF
TGCAGCGTTGACGATACGAGGGTCAATGAGCAGTTCTTC
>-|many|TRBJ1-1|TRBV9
CASSRADSMNTEAFF
TGTGCCAGCAGCCGGGCGGACAGCATGAACACTGAAGCTTTCTTT
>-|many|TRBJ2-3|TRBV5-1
CASSLSRDFSTDTQYF
TGCGCCAGCAGCTTGTCGAGGGATTTTAGCACAGATACGCAGTATTTT
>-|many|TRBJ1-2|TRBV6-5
CASSRTAGSYGYTF
TGTGCCAGCAGTAGAACCGCAGGGAGCTATGGCTACACCTTC
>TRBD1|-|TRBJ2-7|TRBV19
CASRARTGGDEQYF
TGTGCCAGTAGGGCCCGGACAGGGGGAGACGAGCAGTACTTC
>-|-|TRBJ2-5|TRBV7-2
CASSLGNPAQEQAQYF
TGTGCCAGCAGCTTAGGAAATCCGGCGCAGGAACAGGCCCAGTACTTC
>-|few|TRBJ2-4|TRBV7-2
CASSLDGVFDIQYF
TGTGCCAGCAGCTTAGACGGAGTCTTCGACATTCAGTACTTC
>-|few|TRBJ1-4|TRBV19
CASSTGRHRTNEKLFF
TGTGCCAGTAGCACCGGACGCCACCGGACTAATGAAAAACTGTTTTTT
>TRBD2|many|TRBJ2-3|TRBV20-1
CSTGLASTDTQYF
TGCAGTACTGGACTAGCTAGCACAGATACGCAGTATTTT
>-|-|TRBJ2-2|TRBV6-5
CASSYSLMTGELFF
TGTGCCAGCAGTTACTCGCTGATGACCGGGGAGCTGTTTTTT
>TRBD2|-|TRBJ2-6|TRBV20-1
CSAPGSGTGVNVLTF
TGCAGTGCTCCCGGGAGCGGGACTGGGGTCAACGTCCTGACTTTC
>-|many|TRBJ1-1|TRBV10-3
CAISGNTEAFF
TGTGCCATCAGTGGGAACACTGAAGCTTTCTTT
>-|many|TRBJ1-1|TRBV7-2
CASSLRQGGAYTEAFF
TGTGCCAGCAGCTTAAGGCAGGGTGGGGCGTACACTGAAGCTTTCTTT
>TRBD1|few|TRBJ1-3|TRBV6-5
CASSHRGPGNTIYF
TGTGCCAGCTCCCACAGGGGCCCTGGAAACACCATATATTTT
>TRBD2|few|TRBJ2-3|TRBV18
CASSPFTSGGTDTQYF
TGTGCCAGCTCACCATTCACTAGCGGGGGCACAGATACGCAGTATTTT
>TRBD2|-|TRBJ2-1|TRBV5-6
CASRLTSGAYNEQFF
TGTGCCAGCAGGCTTACTAGCGGGGCCTACAATGAGCAGTTCTTC
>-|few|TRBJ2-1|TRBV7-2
CASSVPLRNEQFF
TGTGCCAGCAGCGTTCCACTTCGGAATGAGCAGTTCTTC
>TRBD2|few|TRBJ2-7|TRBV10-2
CASSNLAGGREQYF
TGCGCCAGCAGTAATCTAGCGGGGGGGCGGGAGCAGTACTTC
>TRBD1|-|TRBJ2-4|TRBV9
CASSVTGAVSHKNIQYF
TGTGCCAGCAGCGTTACAGGGGCGGTTTCCCACAAAAACATTCAGTACTTC
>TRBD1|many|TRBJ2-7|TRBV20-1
CSARGLGQGAEQYF
TGCAGTGCTAGAGGTCTGGGACAGGGGGCCGAGCAGTACTTC
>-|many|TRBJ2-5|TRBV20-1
CSARVEETQYF
TGCAGTGCTAGAGTGGAGGAGACCCAGTACTTC
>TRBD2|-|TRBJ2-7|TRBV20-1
CSAPLAGVSYEQYF
TGCAGTGCTCCGCTAGCGGGGGTCTCCTACGAGCAGTACTTC
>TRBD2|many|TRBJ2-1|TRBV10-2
CASSDRERGAGWNEQFF
TGCGCCAGCAGTGACCGGGAGCGGGGGGCGGGATGGAATGAGCAGTTCTTC
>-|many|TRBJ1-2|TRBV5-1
CASSLDRHYGYTF
TGCGCCAGCAGCTTGGATCGTCACTATGGCTACACCTTC
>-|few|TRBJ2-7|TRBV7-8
CASSLGRETYEQYF
TGTGCCAGCAGCCTGGGCAGGGAAACCTACGAGCAGTACTTC
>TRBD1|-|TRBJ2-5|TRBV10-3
CAISGQGAQETQYF
TGTGCCATCAGTGGGCAGGGGGCCCAAGAGACCCAGTACTTC
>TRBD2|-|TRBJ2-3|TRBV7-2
CASERENTDTQYF
TGTGCCAGTGAGCGGGAGAACACAGATACGCAGTATTTT
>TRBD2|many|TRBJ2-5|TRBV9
CACSVLGGGVLETQYF
TGTGCCTGCAGCGTACTCGGCGGGGGTGTGCTTGAGACCCAGTACTTC
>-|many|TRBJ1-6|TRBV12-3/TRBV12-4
CASTMDNYNSPLHF
TGTGCCAGCACCATGGACAACTATAATTCACCCCTCCACTTT
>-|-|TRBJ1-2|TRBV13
CASSLGRAGIHGYTF
TGTGCCAGCAGCTTAGGGCGGGCAGGCATTCATGGCTACACCTTC
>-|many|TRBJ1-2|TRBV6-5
CASSKRGAFDYGYTF
TGTGCCAGCAGCAAAAGGGGGGCATTCGACTATGGCTACACCTTC
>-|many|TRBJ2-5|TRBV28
CASSPVLFGRTQETQYF
TGTGCCAGCAGTCCGGTCCTCTTTGGACGGACCCAAGAGACCCAGTACTTC
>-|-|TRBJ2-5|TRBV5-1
CASSPGLEETQYF
TGCGCCAGCAGCCCCGGACTTGAAGAGACCCAGTACTTC
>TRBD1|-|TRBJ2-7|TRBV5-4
CASSVGQGAYEQYF
TGTGCCAGCAGCGTGGGACAGGGGGCGTACGAGCAGTACTTC
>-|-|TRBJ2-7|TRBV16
CASSHLGTEGYEQYF
TGTGCCAGCAGCCATTTGGGGACCGAAGGATACGAGCAGTACTTC
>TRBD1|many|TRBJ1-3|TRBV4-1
CASSQGDRASGNTIYF
TGCGCCAGCAGCCAAGGCGACAGGGCTTCTGGAAACACCATATATTTT
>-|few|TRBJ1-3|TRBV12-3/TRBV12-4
CASSRLAGTIYF
TGTGCCAGCAGTCGCCTCGCGGGCACCATATATTTT
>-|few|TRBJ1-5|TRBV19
CASMLKTGRNQPQHF
TGTGCCAGTATGTTAAAAACAGGACGCAATCAGCCCCAGCATTTT
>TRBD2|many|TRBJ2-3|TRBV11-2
CASSLRSGGTDTQYF
TGTGCCAGCAGCTTAAGAAGCGGGGGTACAGATACGCAGTATTTT
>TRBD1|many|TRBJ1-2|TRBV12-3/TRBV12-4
CASSLATGGKYGYTF
TGTGCCAGCAGTTTGGCGACAGGGGGCAAATATGGCTACACCTTC
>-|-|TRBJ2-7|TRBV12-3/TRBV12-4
CAGSLAGRAYEQYF
TGTGCCGGCAGTTTAGCCGGAAGGGCCTACGAGCAGTACTTC
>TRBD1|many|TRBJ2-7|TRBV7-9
CASSSRQGAYEQYF
TGTGCCAGCAGTTCCCGACAGGGGGCCTACGAGCAGTACTTC
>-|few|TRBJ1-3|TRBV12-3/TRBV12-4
CASSPDSGGNTIYF
TGTGCCAGCAGCCCGGACTCGGGAGGAAACACCATATATTTT